Sequencing of this T cell receptor (beta chain) was carried out in a study of cytomegalovirus exposure and HLA in healthy donors. Study-wide background: There were about 85 million unique TCRs (from HLA-typed donors) in an early data release.

Germline trimming cut 5 bases from V and 4 bases from J; bases unmatched to any gene: 5. CDR1 and CDR2 from the germline V gene are ENHRY and SYGVKD. The CDR3 covers 14 residues. This PCR relied on a set of 60 Vbeta primers and 13 Jbeta primers. Using immunoSEQ multiplex PCR, the repertoire was profiled, and TCRdb retains in-frame clones only, with some absent. The table lists 150,000 or so clones, around 77% of them singletons. This clone has more than one count but fewer than ten. The sequencing sample was made of PBMCs. This TCR came from a woman aged 25 to 39 in good health and CMV-seronegative. The chain employs TRBV10-3 and TRBJ1-1; 9 bases line up with TRBD1. In DNA, the CDR3 is TGTGCCATCAGTCCACGACAGGGGGTCACTGAAGCTTTCTTT. It specifies CAISPRQGVTEAFF.